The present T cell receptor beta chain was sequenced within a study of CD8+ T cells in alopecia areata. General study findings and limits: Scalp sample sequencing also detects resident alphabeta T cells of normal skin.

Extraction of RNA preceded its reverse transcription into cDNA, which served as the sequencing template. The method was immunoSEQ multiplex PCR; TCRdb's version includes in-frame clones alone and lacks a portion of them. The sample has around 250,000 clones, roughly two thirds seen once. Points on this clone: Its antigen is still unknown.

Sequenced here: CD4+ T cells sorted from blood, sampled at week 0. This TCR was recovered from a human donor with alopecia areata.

In nucleotides, the CDR3 is TGTGCCAGCAGTCCGTCCGGGACAGGAAACACTGAAGCTTTCTTT. Its protein is CASSPSGTGNTEAFF. J is TRBJ1-1 and V is TRBV13; the match to TRBD1 covers 8 bases. V lost 6 bases to trimming and J lost 2 bases; unmatched junction nucleotides: 8. This CDR3 spans 15 amino acids. CDR1 is PRHDT, CDR2 FYEKMQ, per germline (reference sequence).